The 25 T cell receptor beta chains below come from one sample, sequenced in a study of T cells expressing NK-cell markers. TCRdb reprocessed the 5' RACE reads, with one entry per CDR3 protein and no DNA. The specimen's table records some 390,000 distinct CDR3 sequences. Input material: blood T cells: a sorted CD56 or NKG2C T cell subset, CD4+ or CD8+ T cells, or bulk PBMC T cells (not recorded which). The receptors were sampled from a woman aged 50 to 65 in good health.

The V gene is TRBV15, the J gene TRBJ2-1. Germline assignment: CDR1 LNHNV and CDR2 YYDKDF (reference sequence). This CDR3 contains 14 residues. CDR3 sequence: CATSRVGSYNEQFF.

The chain recombines TRBV12-3 or TRBV12-4 with TRBJ2-2; TCRdb's assignment of TRBD2 cannot be checked, as there is no DNA. This CDR3 comprises 17 residues. The CDR3 spells CASSPSRLALNTGELFF.

The chain combines TRBV12-3 or TRBV12-4 with TRBJ1-1; the D gene TCRdb calls, TRBD1, cannot be checked with no DNA. The CDR3 extends over 16 amino acids. The chain's CDR3 is CASSTTDRAENTEAFF.

This chain links TRBV12-3 or TRBV12-4 with TRBJ2-7; without DNA, the TCRdb call of TRBD2 cannot be checked. This CDR3 has 14 amino acids. The CDR3 here is CASSSSTSYHEQYF.

The J gene is TRBJ1-1, the V gene TRBV5-1; the D gene TCRdb calls, TRBD1, cannot be checked with no DNA. CDR1 is SGHRS and CDR2 is YFSETQ in the germline V gene. This CDR3 region has 13 residues. The CDR3 is CASSPGGGTEAFF.

The V gene is TRBV3-1, the J gene TRBJ2-3; TCRdb returns TRBD1, unconfirmable since there is no DNA. Germline lookup yields CDR1 LGHDT and CDR2 YNNKEL (reference sequence). This CDR3 region has 17 residues. The CDR3: CASSDTWTGAEANTQYF.

The chain has TRBV24-1 and TRBJ2-2; the TRBD1 assignment by TCRdb is unverifiable without DNA. The CDR3 consists of 16 residues. Germline-derived CDR1 and CDR2 are KGHDR and SFDVKD. The CDR3 here is CATSDGGTANTGELFF.

This chain uses TRBV10-3 with TRBJ2-7; TCRdb calls TRBD2, which cannot be checked without DNA. The CDR3 is 15 residues long. Looked up from germline, CDR1 is ENHRY and CDR2 is SYGVKD. The CDR3 loop is CAISPAGGSPREQYF.

The V and J genes are TRBV20-1 and TRBJ2-7; TCRdb's assignment of TRBD2 cannot be checked, as there is no DNA. The CDR3 is 16 amino acids. Germline V gene data show CDR1 as DFQATT and CDR2 as SNEGSKA (reference sequence). CDR3: CSARDLLAGDSSEQYF.

The chain recombines TRBV21-1 with TRBJ2-3; TCRdb outputs TRBD1, but without DNA this stays unchecked. TRBV21-1 corresponds to a pseudogene. The CDR3 runs to 16 residues. The CDR3 here is CASRGGGSSSTDTQYF.

The CDR3 region is CSATHTLAGGPDEQFF. The chain couples TRBV20-1 to TRBJ2-1; TCRdb's D call, TRBD2, is unchecked because there is no DNA. Germline CDR1 is DFQATT and CDR2 is SNEGSKA (reference sequence). There are 16 residues in the CDR3.

The chain has TRBV5-1 and TRBJ2-1; as DNA is missing, the TRBD1 call by TCRdb cannot be tested. The germline V gene has CDR1 SGHRS and CDR2 YFSETQ. The CDR3 totals 16 residues. The CDR3: CASSGSRQGLANEQFF. The full variable domain, in which reference TRBV5-1 and TRBJ2-1 provide the parts outside the CDR3, is KAGVTQTPRYLIKTRGQQVTLSCSPISGHRSVSWYQQTPGQGLQFLFEYFSETQRNKGNFPGRFSGRQFSNSRSEMNVSTLELGDSALYLCASSGSRQGLANEQFFGPGTRLTVL.

This chain connects TRBV9 to TRBJ2-1; TCRdb names TRBD1, which stays unverified in the absence of DNA. Germline CDR1 reads SGDLS; CDR2 reads YYNGEE. This CDR3 spans 19 amino acids. The CDR3 spells CASSGRGGTGGRRYNEQFF. The complete variable domain, with remaining parts taken from reference TRBV9 and TRBJ2-1, reads DSGVTQTPKHLITATGQRVTLRCSPRSGDLSVYWYQQSLDQGLQFLIQYYNGEERAKGNILERFSAQQFPDLHSELNLSSLELGDSALYFCASSGRGGTGGRRYNEQFFGPGTRLTVL.

The chain carries TRBV5-1 and TRBJ2-1; the TRBD1 assignment by TCRdb is unverifiable without DNA. Germline-derived CDR1 and CDR2 are SGHRS and YFSETQ. This CDR3 region has 15 residues. This CDR3 is CASSLRTGYYNEQFF.

The CDR3 spells CASSEPALNQETQYF. The chain uses TRBV25-1 and TRBJ2-5; TCRdb indicates TRBD2, and absent DNA this call remains unverified. The germline CDR1 and CDR2 sequences are MGHDK and SYGVNS. The CDR3 runs 15 residues.

The chain has TRBV7-9 and TRBJ2-1; TCRdb proposes TRBD1, but this gene call is untestable without DNA. Germline CDR1 reads SEHNR; CDR2 reads FQNEAQ (reference sequence). The CDR3 loop spans 14 amino acids. The CDR3 sequence is CASSRMGPYNEQFF.

This chain joins TRBV29-1 and TRBJ2-1; lacking DNA, the TRBD1 call made by TCRdb goes unchecked. Germline loops: CDR1 SQVTM, CDR2 ANQGSEA. The CDR3 is made up of 14 amino acids. The CDR3 protein is CSVELGRGESEQFF.

Here the CDR3 reads CASRRDSFGWDEQFF. The chain combines TRBV7-3 with TRBJ2-1; the D call from TCRdb, TRBD2, cannot be confirmed without DNA. The germline V gene has CDR1 SGHTA and CDR2 FQGTGA. CDR3 length: 15 amino acids.

This CDR3 is CASIQTANTGELFF. V is TRBV11-2 and J is TRBJ2-2. The CDR3 loop spans 14 amino acids. Germline CDR1 reads SGHAT; CDR2 reads FQNNGV.

The V and J genes are TRBV20-1 and TRBJ2-7; TCRdb selects TRBD1, and the lack of DNA leaves this call unchecked. The germline V gene has CDR1 DFQATT and CDR2 SNEGSKA (reference sequence). This CDR3 contains 14 residues. The CDR3 sequence: CSAMILDGGRGQYF.

J is TRBJ2-2 and V is TRBV14. CDR1 is SGHDN and CDR2 is FVKESK in the germline V gene. The CDR3 is made up of 13 amino acids. The CDR3 sequence is CASTNLPTGELFF.

CDR3 loop: CAISDGLGGLENIQYF. The chain employs TRBV10-3 and TRBJ2-4; the TRBD1 assignment by TCRdb is unverifiable without DNA. There are 16 residues in the CDR3. Germline loops: CDR1 ENHRY, CDR2 SYGVKD.

The chain has TRBV11-3 and TRBJ2-1; TCRdb outputs TRBD2, but without DNA this stays unchecked. The CDR3 runs to 16 residues. Germline CDR1 and CDR2: SGHNT and YENEEA. The CDR3 reads CASSTRLAGSNNEQFF.

This chain connects TRBV28 to TRBJ1-2; TCRdb's D call, TRBD1, is unchecked because there is no DNA. CDR1 and CDR2 from the germline V gene are MDHEN and SYDVKM. This CDR3 is built from 13 residues. The CDR3 reads CASSLGTEGGYTF.

The chain combines TRBV6-1 with TRBJ2-7; TCRdb names TRBD1, which stays unverified in the absence of DNA. Germline loops: CDR1 MNHNS, CDR2 SASEGT. CDR3 length equals 13 residues. The CDR3 protein is CASKRTGGDEQYF.